A single sample is the source of the 28 T cell receptor beta chains below, sequenced in a study of Graves' ophthalmopathy and Graves' hyperthyroidism. Amplified TCR beta CDR3 regions were obtained using RNA transcripts as template. RT-PCR with HTBI primers came first, then second-round multiplex PCR. TCRdb analysed the multiplex PCR reads with MiXCR anew, one entry per CDR3 protein. Of fewer than 350,000 distinct CDR3 sequences listed, roughly 16% are singletons. The source material was peripheral blood. Every receptor here comes from an adult man with Graves' ophthalmopathy.

This clonotype was detected ten times or more. The V call is TRBV12-3 or TRBV12-4, the J call TRBJ1-5; D is possibly TRBD1 (5 bases). Trimming pared 7 bases from V and 6 bases from J, leaving 16 bases between. The CDR3 is made up of 14 amino acids. CDR3 in amino acids: CASTLSGSSQPQHF. Here the CDR3 DNA reads TGTGCCAGCACCCTCTCAGGGTCTAGTCAGCCCCAGCATTTT.

This clonotype has a count of ten or more. The chain combines TRBV2 with TRBJ1-5; no reliable D call. Germline CDR1 is SNHLY and CDR2 is FYNNEI. V lost 1 base to trimming and J lost 4 bases, with 8 bases between them. This CDR3 is 14 amino acids long. This CDR3 is CASSEGSWNQPQHF. In DNA form, the CDR3 reads TGTGCCAGCAGTGAAGGAAGCTGGAATCAGCCCCAGCATTTT.

This clonotype showed up many times. The rearrangement joins TRBV4-3 to TRBJ2-7, with a weak D call TRBD2 (5 bases). Per germline, CDR1 LGHNA and CDR2 YSLEER. The CDR3 covers 15 residues. V gave up 0 bases and J gave up 3 bases, with 12 bases separating them. CDR3 nucleotides: TGCGCCAGCAGCCAAGAAGGCCAAGGAGGCTACGAGCAGTACTTC. Its translation is CASSQEGQGGYEQYF.

This clonotype occurred many times. The chain joins TRBV29-1 to TRBJ2-7, with D maybe TRBD2 (5 bases). V was cut by 7 bases and J by 3 bases, with 16 bases left in between. This CDR3 contains 13 residues. Germline-derived CDR1 and CDR2 are SQVTM and ANQGSEA. The DNA for the CDR3 is TGCAGCGGGGCCGAACTAGACGGCTACGAGCAGTACTTC. Its translation is CSGAELDGYEQYF.

This clonotype has at least ten counts. The chain links TRBV7-8 to TRBJ2-7; possibly TRBD2 for D (6 bases). Germline V gene data show CDR1 as SGHVS and CDR2 as FQNEAQ. The ends were cut back, 1 base at V and 0 bases at J, with 16 bases in the middle. The CDR3 is 17 residues long. CDR3 protein: CASSLEPPLARSYEQYF. Here the CDR3 DNA reads TGTGCCAGCAGCTTAGAACCCCCGCTAGCGCGCTCCTACGAGCAGTACTTC.

This clonotype has at least ten counts. This chain connects TRBV4-3 to TRBJ2-7; TRBD2 might be the D (6 bases). The V gene lost 4 bases and the J gene lost 1 base, with 14 bases spanning the gap. This CDR3 comprises 15 residues. The V gene's germline CDR1 is LGHNA and CDR2 YSLEER. CDR3 DNA sequence: TGCGCCAGCAGCCTCGGGTTGGGGACTTCCTACGAGCAGTACTTC. This translates into CASSLGLGTSYEQYF.

The sample holds many counts of this clonotype. The V call is TRBV9, the J call TRBJ1-3; D possibly corresponds to TRBD1 (6 bases). There are 16 residues in the CDR3. The germline CDR1 and CDR2 sequences are SGDLS and YYNGEE. The V end lost 0 bases, the J end lost 0 bases, and 10 bases lay between the germline ends. The chain's CDR3 is CASSVVGGASGNTIYF. The CDR3 region has the DNA TGTGCCAGCAGCGTAGTCGGGGGGGCCTCTGGAAACACCATATATTTT.

This clonotype was counted at least ten times. J is TRBJ1-2 and V is TRBV12-3 or TRBV12-4; D remains unclear. The germline V and J ends were trimmed by 1 base and 7 bases, with 7 bases remaining between them. This CDR3 contains 12 residues. CDR3 loop: CASSLGMSGYTF. The CDR3 DNA reads as TGTGCCAGCAGTTTAGGGATGTCTGGCTACACCTTC.

This clonotype was counted ten times or more. The rearrangement joins TRBV10-3 to TRBJ2-7, with 8 bases identical to TRBD1. This CDR3 region has 15 residues. V shed 5 bases, J shed 0 bases, and the junction held 6 bases outside the gene matches. CDR1 ENHRY and CDR2 SYGVKD come from the germline V gene. The CDR3 DNA is TGTGCCATCAGTAAGACAGGGGCTAGCTCCTACGAGCAGTACTTC. Its protein is CAISKTGASSYEQYF.

Many counts were recorded for this clonotype. The V call is TRBV6-1, the J call TRBJ2-2, with a possible D match to TRBD2 (6 bases). This CDR3 region has 16 residues. V lost 8 bases and J 5 bases, leaving 21 bases between the germline ends. Germline-derived CDR1 and CDR2 are MNHNS and SASEGT. The CDR3 reads CASGLPRVADTGELFF. Written as DNA, the CDR3 is TGTGCCAGCGGGCTTCCCAGAGTAGCGGATACCGGGGAGCTGTTTTTT.

This clonotype occurred many times. This chain connects TRBV28 to TRBJ1-5; D call uncertain. Per the germline V gene, CDR1 is MDHEN and CDR2 is SYDVKM. Trimming removed 7 bases from V and 6 bases from J, with 10 bases in between. CDR3 length: 12 residues. The CDR3 bases are TGTGCCAGCAATTCGAGTCCTCAGCCCCAGCATTTT. It encodes CASNSSPQPQHF.

This clonotype was counted ten times or more. The genes are TRBV2 and TRBJ1-5, with TRBD1 matching 9 bases. V lost 4 bases, J lost 4 bases, and 2 bases stayed unmatched. The germline V gene encodes CDR1 SNHLY and CDR2 FYNNEI. CDR3 length: 14 amino acids. The CDR3 DNA reads TGTGCCAGCAGTGGGACAGGGGATAATCAGCCCCAGCATTTT. As protein: CASSGTGDNQPQHF.

In regard to this clonotype: A read error may explain this, as a much larger clone is one base away. The chain recombines TRBV29-1 with TRBJ1-1; D is uncertain. V gave up 5 bases and J gave up 4 bases, with 17 bases separating them. The CDR3 extends over 14 amino acids. In germline, CDR1 is SQVTM, CDR2 ANQGSEA. The chain's CDR3 is CSVRRHFMSTEAFF. The CDR3 DNA reads TGCAGCGTTCGCCGACACTTTATGAGCACTGAAGCTTTCTTT.

The rearrangement uses TRBV6-1 and TRBJ1-2; D may be TRBD1 (6 bases). Germline lookup yields CDR1 MNHNS and CDR2 SASEGT. Trimming cost V 7 bases and J 5 bases, with 14 bases left between them. The CDR3 is 13 residues long. CDR3 amino acids: CASTRAGTYGYTF. The CDR3 bases are TGTGCCAGCACCCGGGCAGGGACATATGGCTACACCTTC.

The chain carries TRBV28 and TRBJ1-2; D is undetermined. Germline CDR1 and CDR2: MDHEN and SYDVKM. This CDR3 contains 13 residues. V shed 3 bases and J shed 3 bases, with 8 bases lying between them. CDR3 nucleotides: TGTGCCAGCAGTTTTTCGGAACACTATGGCTACACCTTC. This codes for CASSFSEHYGYTF.

This clonotype was recorded at least ten times. The chain couples TRBV6-2 or TRBV6-3 to TRBJ2-5, with D maybe TRBD1 (5 bases). CDR1 and CDR2 from the germline V gene are MNHEY and SVGEGT. The CDR3 sequence is 14 residues long. Trimming shortened V by 6 bases and J by 4 bases, and 15 bases separated the two germline ends. For the CDR3, the DNA is TGTGCCAGCAGAGCCGCAGGGTCTCGAGAGACCCAGTACTTC. Amino acids: CASRAAGSRETQYF.

This clonotype was observed a handful of times. The gene calls are TRBV25-1 and TRBJ2-7; D remains ambiguous. The germline V gene encodes CDR1 MGHDK and CDR2 SYGVNS. This CDR3 region has 14 residues. V was clipped by 5 bases and J by 4 bases, with 15 bases between them. CDR3 nucleotide sequence: TGTGCCAGCAGTCCTGTGGGAACCTATTACGAGCAGTACTTC. As protein: CASSPVGTYYEQYF.

This clonotype was detected many times. The chain recombines TRBV5-1 with TRBJ1-1; the D gene is possibly TRBD1 (5 bases). The germline gives CDR1 SGHRS, CDR2 YFSETQ. The CDR3 totals 12 residues. V lost 4 bases and J lost 4, with 8 bases in between. The CDR3, as DNA: TGCGCCAGCAGCGGGGGACTCACTGAAGCTTTCTTT. It yields the protein CASSGGLTEAFF.

This clonotype came up many times. The chain employs TRBV7-9 and TRBJ1-1, with 10 bases lining up with TRBD1. Germline assignment: CDR1 SEHNR and CDR2 FQNEAQ (reference sequence). CDR3 length: 15 residues. The trim removed 3 bases at V and 6 bases at J, leaving 7 bases unmatched. The DNA for the CDR3 is TGTGCCAGCAGCTTCTCCGGACAGGGGGATTCTGAAGCTTTCTTT. It is translated as CASSFSGQGDSEAFF.

This clonotype was seen at least ten times. The rearrangement uses TRBV4-1 and TRBJ2-5, with 9 bases that match TRBD1. From germline, CDR1 is MGHRA and CDR2 YSYEKL. With V trimmed by 1 base and J by 5 bases, 8 bases remained unmatched. The CDR3 extends over 16 amino acids. The CDR3 region is CASSQAGQGLWETQYF. CDR3 nucleotide sequence: TGCGCCAGCAGCCAAGCCGGACAGGGGCTATGGGAGACCCAGTACTTC.

This clonotype was seen ten or more times. The chain recombines TRBV12-3 or TRBV12-4 with TRBJ1-2; TRBD1 might be the D (5 bases). V dropped 4 bases and J dropped 6 bases, with 12 bases sitting between them. The CDR3 has 13 amino acids. The CDR3 region is CASSSTTVNGYTF. The CDR3 DNA reads as TGTGCCAGCAGTTCTACGACAGTAAATGGCTACACCTTC.

This clonotype was seen many times. The CDR3 reads CASSQQGQNYGYTF. DNA for the CDR3: TGCGCCAGCAGCCAACAGGGACAGAACTATGGCTACACCTTC. The chain joins TRBV4-1 to TRBJ1-2, with 7 nucleotides matching TRBD1. The CDR3 covers 14 residues. Trimming removed 2 bases from V and 2 bases from J; junction bases left unmatched: 2. Germline V CDR1 and CDR2: MGHRA, YSYEKL.

At least ten counts were recorded for this clonotype. The V gene is TRBV20-1, the J gene TRBJ2-7; TRBD2 is a possible D gene (6 bases). This CDR3 spans 15 amino acids. V lost 2 bases and J lost 3, with 17 bases in between. Germline V gives CDR1 DFQATT, CDR2 SNEGSKA (reference sequence). The CDR3 DNA is TGCAGTGCTAGACCAACCGGGAGCGGCGTCTACGAGCAGTACTTC. Translated, it gives CSARPTGSGVYEQYF.

This clonotype was counted many times. Given a much more abundant clone one base away, this may be a read error. The chain employs TRBV11-2 and TRBJ2-2; possible D gene TRBD2, 6 bases. The CDR3 is 14 residues long. CDR1 and CDR2 (germline): SGHAT, FQNNGV. The CDR3 coding sequence is TGTGCCAGCAGCTTCGGGGGAAACACCGGGGAGCTGCTTTTT. It encodes CASSFGGNTGELLF.

This clonotype was counted many times. The chain combines TRBV20-1 with TRBJ2-7, with D possibly matching TRBD2 (6 bases). Germline CDR1 and CDR2: DFQATT and SNEGSKA (reference sequence). Trimming took off 3 bases at V and 4 bases at J, with 7 bases between the two ends. The length of the CDR3 is 11 residues. CDR3 protein: CSASGRYEQYF. The CDR3 nucleotides read TGCAGTGCTAGCGGGAGATACGAGCAGTACTTC.

This clonotype was detected ten times or more. This chain uses TRBV2 with TRBJ1-5; D remains unclear. The CDR3 length is 15 residues. Germline V gene sequence: CDR1 SNHLY, CDR2 FYNNEI. V lost 4 bases and J lost 0, with 10 bases in between. CDR3 nucleotides: TGTGCCAGCAGTGCGACCACAACTAGCAATCAGCCCCAGCATTTT. This codes for CASSATTTSNQPQHF.

This clonotype was counted many times. CDR3 sequence: CASRGTTYYEQYF. The CDR3 DNA reads TGTGCCAGCAGAGGGACTACCTACTACGAGCAGTACTTC. The chain combines TRBV2 with TRBJ2-7; 7 bases agree with TRBD2. Trimming removed 6 bases from V and 3 bases from J; junction bases left unmatched: 5. The germline V gene encodes CDR1 SNHLY and CDR2 FYNNEI. The CDR3 runs 13 residues.

On this clonotype itself: This clone may be a read error of a much larger clone one base away. The chain combines TRBV6-2 or TRBV6-3 with TRBJ2-7; D could derive from TRBD1 or TRBD2 (5 bases each). The germline gives CDR1 MNHEY, CDR2 SVGEGT. The CDR3 runs 17 residues. The CDR3, as DNA: TGTGCCAGCAGACGTACTACCGGGACCCATAGCTCCTACGGGCAGTACTTC. Translating it yields CASRRTTGTHSSYGQYF.